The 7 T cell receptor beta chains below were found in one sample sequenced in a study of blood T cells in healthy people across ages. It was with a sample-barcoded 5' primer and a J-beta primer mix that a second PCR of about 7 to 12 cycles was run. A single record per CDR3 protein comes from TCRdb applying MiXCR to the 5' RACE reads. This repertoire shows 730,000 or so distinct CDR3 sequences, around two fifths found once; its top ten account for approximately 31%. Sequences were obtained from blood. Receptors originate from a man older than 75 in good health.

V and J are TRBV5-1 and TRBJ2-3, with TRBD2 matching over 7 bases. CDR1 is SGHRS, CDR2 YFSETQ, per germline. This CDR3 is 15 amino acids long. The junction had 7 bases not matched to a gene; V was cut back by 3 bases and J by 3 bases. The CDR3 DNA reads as TGCGCCAGCAGCTCGGAGCCGGGGGGTACAGATACGCAGTATTTT. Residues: CASSSEPGGTDTQYF.

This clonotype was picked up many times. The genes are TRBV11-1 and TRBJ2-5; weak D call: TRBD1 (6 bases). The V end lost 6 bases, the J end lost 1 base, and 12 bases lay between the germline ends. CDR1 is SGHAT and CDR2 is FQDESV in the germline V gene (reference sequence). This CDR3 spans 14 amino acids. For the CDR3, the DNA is TGTGCCAGCAGATCACGGGACACCCAAGAGACCCAGTACTTC. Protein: CASRSRDTQETQYF.

CDR3 bases: TGTGCCAGCTCACCGGTGGAGGGTGAGGAGCAGTACTTC. This sequence encodes CASSPVEGEEQYF. This chain links TRBV18 with TRBJ2-7; D might be TRBD2 (6 bases). With 3 bases removed from V and 7 bases from J, the gap between germline ends came to 13 bases. CDR3 length: 13 amino acids. Germline CDR1 reads KGHSH; CDR2 reads LQKENI.

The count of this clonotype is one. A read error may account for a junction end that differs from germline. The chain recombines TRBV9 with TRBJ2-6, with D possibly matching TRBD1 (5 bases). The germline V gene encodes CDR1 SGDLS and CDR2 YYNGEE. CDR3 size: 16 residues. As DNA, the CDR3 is TGTGCCAGCAGCGTAGCTCCAGACTCTGGGGCCAACGTCCCGACTTTC. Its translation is CASSVAPDSGANVPTF.

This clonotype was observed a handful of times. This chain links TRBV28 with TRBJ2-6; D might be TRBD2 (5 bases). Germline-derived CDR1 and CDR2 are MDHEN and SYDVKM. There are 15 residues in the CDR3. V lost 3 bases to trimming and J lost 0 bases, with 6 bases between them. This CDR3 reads CASSLEASGANVLTF. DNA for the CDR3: TGTGCCAGCAGTTTGGAGGCCTCTGGGGCCAACGTCCTGACTTTC.

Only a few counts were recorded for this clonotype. CDR3 bases: TGTGCCAGCAGCTTATGGCCCCCGGGACAGGGGGCGCGGAATGAGCAGTTCTTC. Protein sequence: CASSLWPPGQGARNEQFF. This rearrangement joins TRBV7-2 to TRBJ2-1, with 12 bases matching TRBD1. CDR1 is SGHTA and CDR2 is FQGNSA in the germline V gene. This CDR3 is built from 18 residues. V lost 2 bases to trimming and J lost 7 bases; unmatched junction nucleotides: 12.

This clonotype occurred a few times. The DNA of the CDR3 is TGTGCCAGCAGTGAGACTGCGCCAGCCCCCCCGGCACATGAGCAGTTCTTC. Translation: CASSETAPAPPAHEQFF. The rearrangement uses TRBV2 and TRBJ2-1; no definite D call. The germline gives CDR1 SNHLY, CDR2 FYNNEI. V lost 3 bases, J lost 8 bases, and 23 bases lay in between. The CDR3 covers 17 residues. The whole variable domain, remainder taken from reference TRBV2 and TRBJ2-1, is EPEVTQTPSHQVTQMGQEVILRCVPISNHLYFYWYRQILGQKVEFLVSFYNNEISEKSEIFDDQFSVERPDGSNFTLKIRSTKLEDSAMYFCASSETAPAPPAHEQFFGPGTRLTVL.